Presented here are 19 T cell receptor beta chains from one specimen sequenced in a study of blood T cell repertoires in COVID-19 (dated by TCRdb to about 2020). The library relied on the immunoSEQ multiplex PCR assay. As stored in TCRdb, this immuneACCESS dataset retains in-frame rearrangements with V and J assigned. A fraction of the clones does not appear; measured against another copy, unresolved V genes explain less than half of the discrepancy, and the remainder lacks a known reason. Recorded for this sample are over 70,000 clones; approximately 86% of them occurred a single time. Together, the top ten hold 15% to 20% of the sample. Sequenced input: peripheral blood. The receptors here all came from a human donor in a cohort sampled during active COVID-19.

The chain is built from TRBV10-3 and TRBJ1-4, with 10 bases identical to TRBD1. This CDR3 spans 17 amino acids. The V gene's germline CDR1 is ENHRY and CDR2 SYGVKD. V lost 6 bases and J lost 5; bases outside the gene matches: 12. This chain's CDR3 is CAIRAGTGVMRNEKLFF. The CDR3 bases are TGTGCCATCAGAGCCGGGACAGGGGTTATGCGGAATGAAAAACTGTTTTTT.

This rearrangement joins TRBV7-2 to TRBJ2-7; D gene unclear. Germline-derived CDR1 and CDR2 are SGHTA and FQGNSA. The length of the CDR3 is 14 residues. The V gene lost 0 bases and the J gene lost 2 bases, with 8 bases spanning the gap. For the CDR3, the DNA is TGTGCCAGCAGCTTAGCCTCCAGGACCTACGAGCAGTACTTC. Protein: CASSLASRTYEQYF.

This chain links TRBV28 with TRBJ1-2; D possibly corresponds to TRBD1 (6 bases). This CDR3 is 14 amino acids long. V gave up 5 bases and J gave up 2 bases, with 12 bases separating them. Germline CDR1 MDHEN, CDR2 SYDVKM. CDR3 nucleotides: TGTGCCAGCAGTGATTACAGGGTAAACTATGGCTACACCTTC. Translated, it gives CASSDYRVNYGYTF.

The gene calls are TRBV18 and TRBJ1-1; 11 bases fit TRBD1. The CDR3 length is 14 residues. The ends lost 8 bases at V and 3 bases at J; junction bases unmatched: 5. CDR1 and CDR2 from the germline V gene are KGHSH and LQKENI. The CDR3 spells CASQGQGGDTEAFF. The CDR3 DNA sequence: TGTGCCAGCCAGGGACAGGGGGGCGACACTGAAGCTTTCTTT.

V and J are TRBV11-2 and TRBJ2-6, with 8 nucleotides matching TRBD1. This CDR3 is built from 18 residues. Germline CDR1 reads SGHAT; CDR2 reads FQNNGV. V gave up 5 bases and J gave up 0 bases; unmatched junction bases: 9. The CDR3 DNA sequence: TGTGCCAGCAGCCATTTGGGACAGGCCCGCTCTGGGGCCAACGTCCTGACTTTC. Protein sequence: CASSHLGQARSGANVLTF. Using reference TRBV11-2 and TRBJ2-6 for the parts outside the CDR3, the full variable domain is EAGVAQSPRYKIIEKRQSVAFWCNPISGHATLYWYQQILGQGPKLLIQFQNNGVVDDSQLPKDRFSAERLKGVDSTLKIQPAKLEDSAVYLCASSHLGQARSGANVLTFGAGSRLTVL.

The chain is built from TRBV4-2 and TRBJ2-1, with unresolved D. The V gene's germline CDR1 is LGHNA and CDR2 YNFKEQ. Between the trimmed V and J ends, which lost 4 bases and 9 bases, there was a span of 16 bases. This CDR3 has 14 residues. CDR3 sequence (DNA): TGTGCCAGCAGCCCTCCTATGGGCCTTGGTGAGCAGTTCTTC. This gives the protein CASSPPMGLGEQFF.

The chain links TRBV29-1 to TRBJ1-1; tentatively, D is TRBD1 (5 bases). The CDR3 loop spans 13 amino acids. The V end lost 6 bases, the J end lost 0 bases, and 11 bases lay between the germline ends. The germline V gene has CDR1 SQVTM and CDR2 ANQGSEA. The CDR3 DNA follows: TGCAGCGTGACAGTACAGTTGAACACTGAAGCTTTCTTT. Amino acids: CSVTVQLNTEAFF.

This clone appeared a few times. This chain connects TRBV29-1 to TRBJ1-4; 8 positions agree with TRBD1. Trimming took 7 bases from V and 2 from J; bases not matched to a gene: 9. CDR1 is SQVTM, CDR2 ANQGSEA, per germline. The CDR3 runs 15 residues. The CDR3 sequence is CSARTGTRTNEKLFF. CDR3 bases: TGCAGCGCCCGGACAGGGACGCGTACTAATGAAAAACTGTTTTTT. Drawing the rest from reference TRBV29-1 and TRBJ1-4, the complete variable domain is SAVISQKPSRDICQRGTSLTIQCQVDSQVTMMFWYRQQPGQSLTLIATANQGSEATYESGFVIDKFPISRPNLTFSTLTVSNMSPEDSSIYLCSARTGTRTNEKLFFGSGTQLSVL.

This clone came up once. J is TRBJ2-5 and V is TRBV12-3 or TRBV12-4; 7 bases agree with TRBD1. J lost 3 bases, V lost 3 bases, and 1 base had no gene match. CDR3 length: 13 amino acids. The CDR3 region is CASSLGQKETQYF. In nucleotides, the CDR3 is TGTGCCAGCAGTTTGGGACAGAAAGAGACCCAGTACTTC.

The CDR3 nucleotides are TGTGCCGTGGACAGGAATGGCTACACCTTC. It translates to CAVDRNGYTF. The genes are TRBV28 and TRBJ1-2, with 7 bases aligning to TRBD1. Per the germline V gene, CDR1 is MDHEN and CDR2 is SYDVKM. Trimming at V came to 11 bases and at J to 6 bases, leaving 3 bases not matched to a gene. CDR3 length: 10 residues.

This clone appeared a few times. Here the CDR3 reads CASSPGQGRNTIYF. Here the CDR3 DNA reads TGTGCCAGCAGCCCGGGACAGGGGAGGAACACCATATATTTT. This chain joins TRBV3-1 (or the pseudogene TRBV3-2) and TRBJ1-3; 10 positions agree with TRBD1. Unmatched junction bases numbered 4, after V lost 4 bases and J lost 7 bases. The CDR3 has 14 residues. Per the germline V gene, CDR1 is LGHDT and CDR2 is YNNKEL (reference sequence).

The V gene is TRBV5-1, the J gene TRBJ2-7; TRBD2 is a possible D gene (5 bases). The germline V gene has CDR1 SGHRS and CDR2 YFSETQ. The CDR3 spans 15 residues. With 0 bases removed from V and 5 bases from J, the gap between germline ends came to 15 bases. The CDR3 loop is CASSLAGGSSHEQYF. CDR3 in DNA: TGCGCCAGCAGCTTGGCCGGTGGGAGTTCCCACGAGCAGTACTTC.

This clone was seen only once. The rearrangement links TRBV7-2 to TRBJ2-1, with 9 nucleotides matching TRBD1. Germline loops: CDR1 SGHTA, CDR2 FQGNSA. Trimming cost V 0 bases and J 9 bases; bases outside gene matches: 3. The CDR3 is made up of 14 amino acids. The CDR3 sequence: CASSLANRGREQFF. For the CDR3, the DNA is TGTGCCAGCAGCTTAGCCAACAGGGGGCGTGAGCAGTTCTTC.

The chain employs TRBV19 and TRBJ2-2; 7 bases are a match to TRBD2. The CDR3 contains 16 residues. V was pared by 6 bases and J by 7 bases, with 14 bases of the junction left unmatched. Germline assignment: CDR1 LNHDA and CDR2 SQIVND (reference sequence). This CDR3 reads CASSPPGLHVGGELFF. The CDR3 DNA is TGTGCCAGTAGCCCGCCGGGACTACACGTCGGCGGGGAGCTGTTTTTT.

This chain connects TRBV4-1 to TRBJ2-7; a possible D gene is TRBD1 (6 bases). There are 13 residues in the CDR3. CDR1 and CDR2 (germline): MGHRA, YSYEKL. Trimming shortened V by 5 bases and J by 3 bases, and 11 bases separated the two germline ends. The CDR3 reads CASSSGQNYEQYF. In DNA form, the CDR3 reads TGCGCCAGCAGCTCCGGACAGAACTACGAGCAGTACTTC.

J is TRBJ1-1 and V is TRBV7-2; D is unclear. Germline V gene lookup returns CDR1 SGHTA and CDR2 FQGNSA. The CDR3 consists of 15 residues. Trimming pared 5 bases from V and 11 bases from J, leaving 24 bases between. In DNA form, the CDR3 reads TGTGCCAGCAGCGTGACGGGGAGAGGGAGCAATTTGGCTTTCTTT. This translates into CASSVTGRGSNLAFF. The full variable domain, in which reference TRBV7-2 and TRBJ1-1 provide the parts outside the CDR3, is GAGVSQSPSNKVTEKGKDVELRCDPISGHTALYWYRQSLGQGLEFLIYFQGNSAPDKSGLPSDRFSAERTGGSVSTLTIQRTQQEDSAVYLCASSVTGRGSNLAFFGQGTRLTVV.

V is TRBV7-9 and J is TRBJ2-7, with TRBD2 matching over 8 bases. V lost 0 bases, J lost 2 bases, and 3 bases stayed unmatched. CDR3 length: 15 amino acids. The germline V gene has CDR1 SEHNR and CDR2 FQNEAQ (reference sequence). CDR3 amino acids: CASSLASGATYEQYF. CDR3 DNA sequence: TGTGCCAGCAGCTTAGCTAGCGGGGCGACCTACGAGCAGTACTTC.

The chain uses TRBV27 and TRBJ2-7; TRBD2 aligns across 8 bases. Trimming at V came to 3 bases and at J to 4 bases, leaving 2 bases not matched to a gene. The CDR3 spans 13 residues. Germline V gene sequence: CDR1 MNHEY, CDR2 SMNVEV (reference sequence). CDR3 nucleotides: TGTGCCAGCAGTTTGGGACTAGGGTACGAGCAGTACTTC. Translating it yields CASSLGLGYEQYF.

The V call is TRBV19, the J call TRBJ2-1; D not certain. V lost 1 base, J lost 0 bases, and 10 bases lay in between. Per germline, CDR1 LNHDA and CDR2 SQIVND (reference sequence). CDR3 length: 16 residues. The CDR3 is CASSIAQVFSYNEQFF. In nucleotides, the CDR3 is TGTGCCAGTAGTATAGCTCAGGTTTTCTCCTACAATGAGCAGTTCTTC.